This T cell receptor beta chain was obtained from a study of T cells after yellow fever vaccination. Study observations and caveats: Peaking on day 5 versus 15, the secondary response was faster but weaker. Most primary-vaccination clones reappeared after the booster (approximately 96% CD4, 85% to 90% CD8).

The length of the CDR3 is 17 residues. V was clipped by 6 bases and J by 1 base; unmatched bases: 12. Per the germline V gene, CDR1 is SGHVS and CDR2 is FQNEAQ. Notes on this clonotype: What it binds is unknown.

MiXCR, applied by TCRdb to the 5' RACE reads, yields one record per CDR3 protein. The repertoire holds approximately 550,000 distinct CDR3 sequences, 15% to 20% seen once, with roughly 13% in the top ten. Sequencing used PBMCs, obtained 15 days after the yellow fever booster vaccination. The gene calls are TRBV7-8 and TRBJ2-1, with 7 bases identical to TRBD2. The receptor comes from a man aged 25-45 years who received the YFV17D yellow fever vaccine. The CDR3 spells CASRGPLSGKSYNEQFF. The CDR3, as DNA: TGTGCCAGCAGGGGACCTTTGAGCGGGAAGTCCTACAATGAGCAGTTCTTC. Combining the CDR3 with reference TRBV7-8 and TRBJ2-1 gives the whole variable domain GAGVSQSPRYKVAKRGQDVALRCDPISGHVSLFWYQQALGQGPEFLTYFQNEAQLDKSGLPSDRFFAERPEGSVSTLKIQRTQQEDSAVYLCASRGPLSGKSYNEQFFGPGTRLTVL.